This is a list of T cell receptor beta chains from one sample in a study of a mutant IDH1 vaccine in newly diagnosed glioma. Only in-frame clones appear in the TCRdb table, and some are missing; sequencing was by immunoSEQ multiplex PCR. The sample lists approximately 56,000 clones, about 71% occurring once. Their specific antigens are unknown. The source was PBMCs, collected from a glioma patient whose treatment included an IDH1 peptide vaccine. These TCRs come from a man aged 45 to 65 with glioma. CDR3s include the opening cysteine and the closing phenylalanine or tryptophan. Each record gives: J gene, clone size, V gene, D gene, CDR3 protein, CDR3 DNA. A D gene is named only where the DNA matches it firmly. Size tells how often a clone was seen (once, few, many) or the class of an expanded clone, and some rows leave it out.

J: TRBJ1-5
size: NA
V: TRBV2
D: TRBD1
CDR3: CASRLLLGDRGLHF
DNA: TGTGCCAGCAGACTCCTACTAGGGGACAGGGGGCTCCATTTT

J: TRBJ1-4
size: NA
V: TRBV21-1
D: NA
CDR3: CASSKGGTSAREKLFF
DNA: TGTGCCAGCAGCAAAGGGGGGACATCGGCGCGGGAAAAACTGTTTTTT

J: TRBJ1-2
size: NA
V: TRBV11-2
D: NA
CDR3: CASSPRGGDYGYTF
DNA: TGTGCCAGCAGCCCAAGGGGGGGCGACTATGGCTACACCTTC

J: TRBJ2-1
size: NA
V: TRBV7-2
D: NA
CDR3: CASSSDPSYNEQFF
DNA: TGTGCCAGCAGCTCAGACCCCTCCTACAATGAGCAGTTCTTC

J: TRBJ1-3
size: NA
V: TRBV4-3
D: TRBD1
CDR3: CASSPGTGGSGNTIYF
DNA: TGCGCCAGCAGTCCCGGGACAGGGGGCTCCGGAAACACCATATATTTT

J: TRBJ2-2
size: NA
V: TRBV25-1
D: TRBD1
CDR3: CASSESRGTGELFF
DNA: TGTGCCAGCAGTGAATCCAGGGGGACCGGGGAGCTGTTTTTT

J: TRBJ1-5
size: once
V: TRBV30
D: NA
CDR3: CAWSVLGGGNQPQHF
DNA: TGTGCCTGGAGTGTACTGGGAGGGGGCAATCAGCCCCAGCATTTT

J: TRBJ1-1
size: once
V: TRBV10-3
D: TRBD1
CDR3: CAIGTGALNTEAFF
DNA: TGTGCCATCGGGACAGGAGCCTTGAACACTGAAGCTTTCTTT

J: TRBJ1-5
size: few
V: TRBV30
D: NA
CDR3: CAWSVSAWGNQPQHF
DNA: TGTGCCTGGAGTGTCTCCGCTTGGGGCAATCAGCCCCAGCATTTT

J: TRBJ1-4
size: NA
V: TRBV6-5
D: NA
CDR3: CASSYEIAGEKLFF
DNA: TGTGCCAGCAGTTACGAAATCGCGGGCGAAAAACTGTTTTTT

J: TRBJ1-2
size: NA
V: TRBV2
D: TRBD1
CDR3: CASSPGQGGLRDTF
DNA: TGTGCCAGCAGCCCCGGACAGGGCGGACTAAGGGACACCTTC

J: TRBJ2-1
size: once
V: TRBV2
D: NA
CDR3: CASLFWRGTYNEQFF
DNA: TGTGCCAGCCTATTCTGGCGGGGGACATACAATGAGCAGTTCTTC

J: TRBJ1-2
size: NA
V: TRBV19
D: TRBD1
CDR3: CASSIEGQTSYGYTF
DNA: TGTGCCAGTAGTATAGAGGGACAGACCTCCTATGGCTACACCTTC

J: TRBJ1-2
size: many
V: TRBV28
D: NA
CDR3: CASSRHSNYGYTF
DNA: TGTGCCAGCAGCCGACACAGCAACTATGGCTACACCTTC

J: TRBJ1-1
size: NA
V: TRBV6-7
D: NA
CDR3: CASSQNRQAFF
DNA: TGTGCCAGCAGTCAGAACAGACAAGCTTTCTTT

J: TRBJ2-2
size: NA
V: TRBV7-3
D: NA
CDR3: CASSLGAGGSGGELFF
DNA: TGTGCCAGCAGCTTAGGGGCCGGGGGCTCAGGTGGGGAGCTGTTTTTT

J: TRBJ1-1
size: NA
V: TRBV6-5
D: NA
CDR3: CASFRGRNTEAFF
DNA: TGTGCCAGCTTTAGGGGGAGGAACACTGAAGCTTTCTTT

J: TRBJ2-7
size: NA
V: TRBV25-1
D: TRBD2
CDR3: CASSEWGDGGANEQYF
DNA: TGTGCCAGCAGTGAATGGGGTGACGGGGGGGCCAACGAGCAGTACTTC

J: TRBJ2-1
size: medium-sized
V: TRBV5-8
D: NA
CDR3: CASSLVYNEQFF
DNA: TGTGCCAGCAGCTTGGTTTACAATGAGCAGTTCTTC

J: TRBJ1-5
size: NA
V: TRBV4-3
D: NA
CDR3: CASSQEREGWQPQHF
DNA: TGCGCCAGCAGCCAAGAAAGGGAGGGATGGCAGCCCCAGCATTTT

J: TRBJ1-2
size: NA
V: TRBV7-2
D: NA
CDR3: CASSPGQSNYGYTF
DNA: TGTGCCAGCAGCCCGGGACAATCTAACTATGGCTACACCTTC

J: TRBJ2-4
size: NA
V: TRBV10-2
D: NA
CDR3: CASSDLQGVAKNIQYF
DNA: TGCGCCAGCAGTGATCTACAGGGTGTAGCCAAAAACATTCAGTACTTC

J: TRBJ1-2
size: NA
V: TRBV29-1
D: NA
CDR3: CSVADPPRGQLDYGYTF
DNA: TGCAGCGTTGCCGACCCCCCCAGAGGACAGCTAGACTATGGCTACACCTTC

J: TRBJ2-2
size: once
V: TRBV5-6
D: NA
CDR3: CASSLARREVTGELFF
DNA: TGTGCCAGCAGCTTGGCCAGAAGGGAAGTCACCGGGGAGCTGTTTTTT

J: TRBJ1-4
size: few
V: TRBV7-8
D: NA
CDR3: CASSLAAGGSEKLFF
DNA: TGTGCCAGCAGCTTAGCAGCCGGGGGAAGTGAAAAACTGTTTTTT

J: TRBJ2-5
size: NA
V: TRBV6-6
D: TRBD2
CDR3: CASSPTGGETQYF
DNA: TGTGCCAGCAGCCCGACGGGGGGAGAGACCCAGTACTTC

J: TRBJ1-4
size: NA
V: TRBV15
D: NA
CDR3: CATSRPGVNEKLFF
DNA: TGTGCCACCAGCAGGCCTGGTGTTAATGAAAAACTGTTTTTT

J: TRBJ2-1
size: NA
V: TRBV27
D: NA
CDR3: CASSSGKFNEQFF
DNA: TGTGCCAGCAGTTCCGGGAAGTTCAATGAGCAGTTCTTC

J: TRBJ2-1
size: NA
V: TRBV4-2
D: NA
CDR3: CASSQDGYNEQFF
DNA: TGTGCCAGCAGCCAAGATGGGTACAATGAGCAGTTCTTC

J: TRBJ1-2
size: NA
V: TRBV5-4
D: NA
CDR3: CASSPGPGYGYTF
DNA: TGTGCCAGCAGCCCGGGACCGGGATATGGCTACACCTTC

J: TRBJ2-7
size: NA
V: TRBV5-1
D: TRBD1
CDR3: CASSLGDRAYEQYF
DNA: TGCGCCAGCAGCTTGGGCGACAGGGCCTACGAGCAGTACTTC

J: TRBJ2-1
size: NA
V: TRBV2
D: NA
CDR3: CASSERRGSSEQFF
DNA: TGTGCCAGCAGCGAAAGGAGGGGGAGTAGTGAGCAGTTCTTC

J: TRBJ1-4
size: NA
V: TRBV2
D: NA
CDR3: CASGEGGFGEKLFF
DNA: TGTGCCAGCGGCGAGGGAGGGTTTGGAGAAAAACTGTTTTTT

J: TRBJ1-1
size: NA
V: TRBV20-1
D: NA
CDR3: CSALRTTEAFF
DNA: TGCAGTGCCCTTAGGACGACTGAAGCTTTCTTT

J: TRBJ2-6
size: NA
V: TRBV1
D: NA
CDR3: CTSQSRANVLTF
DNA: TGCACCAGCCAAAGTCGGGCCAACGTCCTGACTTTC

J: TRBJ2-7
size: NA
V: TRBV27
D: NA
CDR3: CASSLGWTAAYEQYF
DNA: TGTGCCAGCAGTTTGGGGTGGACAGCAGCCTACGAGCAGTACTTC

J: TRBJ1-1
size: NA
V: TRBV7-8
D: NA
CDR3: CASSFRGGTEAFF
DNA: TGTGCCAGCAGCTTCAGAGGAGGGACTGAAGCTTTCTTT

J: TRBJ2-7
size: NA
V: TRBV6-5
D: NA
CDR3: CASGYPERQYF
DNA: TGTGCCAGCGGGTACCCCGAGCGGCAGTACTTC

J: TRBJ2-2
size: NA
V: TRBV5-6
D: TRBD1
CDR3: CASSPTTGAVTGELFF
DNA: TGTGCCAGCAGCCCTACAACAGGGGCTGTAACCGGGGAGCTGTTTTTT

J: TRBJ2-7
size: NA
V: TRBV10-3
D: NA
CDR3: CAISENIGNYEQYF
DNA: TGTGCCATCAGTGAGAATATAGGCAACTACGAGCAGTACTTC

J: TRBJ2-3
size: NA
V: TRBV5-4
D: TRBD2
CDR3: CASGSGAGDTQYF
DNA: TGTGCCAGCGGTAGCGGGGCTGGAGATACGCAGTATTTT

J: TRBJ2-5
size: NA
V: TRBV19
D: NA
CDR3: CASSEGREETQYF
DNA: TGTGCCAGTAGTGAGGGAAGGGAAGAGACCCAGTACTTC

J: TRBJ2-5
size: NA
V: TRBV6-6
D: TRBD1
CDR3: CASSPRQGGETQYF
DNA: TGTGCCAGCAGTCCTCGACAGGGCGGGGAGACCCAGTACTTC

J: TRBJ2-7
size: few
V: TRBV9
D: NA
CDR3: CASSVGPQSSYEQYF
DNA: TGTGCCAGCAGCGTAGGCCCGCAGAGCTCCTACGAGCAGTACTTC

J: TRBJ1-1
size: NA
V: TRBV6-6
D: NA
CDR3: CASRYRNTEAFF
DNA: TGTGCCAGCAGATACCGGAACACTGAAGCTTTCTTT

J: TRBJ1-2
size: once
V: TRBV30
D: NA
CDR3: CAWSVRGDYGYTF
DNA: TGTGCCTGGAGTGTACGTGGGGATTATGGCTACACCTTC

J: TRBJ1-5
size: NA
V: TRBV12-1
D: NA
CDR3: CASSSRSRDRDYSNQPQHF
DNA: TGTGCCAGCAGCTCAAGATCCCGGGACAGGGATTATAGCAATCAGCCCCAGCATTTT

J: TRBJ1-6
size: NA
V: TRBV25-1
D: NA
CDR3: CASSRSPGGGANSPLHF
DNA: TGTGCCAGCAGTAGATCCCCGGGCGGAGGGGCCAATTCACCCCTCCACTTT

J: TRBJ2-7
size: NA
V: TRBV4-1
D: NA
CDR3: CASSQEKISSSYEQYF
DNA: TGCGCCAGCAGCCAAGAGAAGATTTCAAGCTCCTACGAGCAGTACTTC

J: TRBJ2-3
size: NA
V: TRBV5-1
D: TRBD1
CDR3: CASSLSQTGTTDTQYF
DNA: TGCGCCAGCAGCTTATCCCAGACAGGGACCACAGATACGCAGTATTTT

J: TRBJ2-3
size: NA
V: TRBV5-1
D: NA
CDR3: CASSLQGASSTDTQYF
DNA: TGCGCCAGCAGCTTGCAAGGGGCGTCTAGCACAGATACGCAGTATTTT

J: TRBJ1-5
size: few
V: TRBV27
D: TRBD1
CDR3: CASSLVGTARNQPQHF
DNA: TGTGCCAGCAGTTTAGTAGGGACAGCCAGAAATCAGCCCCAGCATTTT

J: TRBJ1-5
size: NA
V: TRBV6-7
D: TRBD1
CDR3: CASSPRDRGKSGNQPQHF
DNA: TGTGCCAGCAGTCCAAGGGACAGGGGAAAGTCTGGCAATCAGCCCCAGCATTTT

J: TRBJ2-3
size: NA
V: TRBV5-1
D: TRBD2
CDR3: CASSLAYAGGGEDTQYF
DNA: TGCGCCAGCAGCTTGGCTTACGCGGGGGGGGGCGAAGATACGCAGTATTTT